This T cell receptor (beta chain) appears in the sequencing data of a study of T cell responses to AZD1222 COVID-19 vaccine. Findings and limits, study-wide: Clonal diversity may have been underestimated, and the donors were mostly white British, with more females than males.

The count of this clone is one. The target antigen is unknown. The germline CDR1 and CDR2 sequences are SNHLY and FYNNEI. V was cut by 7 bases and J by 0 bases, with 3 bases left in between. This CDR3 spans 11 amino acids. Using immunoSEQ multiplex PCR, the repertoire was profiled, and TCRdb retains in-frame clones only, with some absent. Of 75,000 to 85,000 clones in the sample, 70% to 90% were seen once. The sequence came from an adult who received the AZD1222 COVID-19 vaccine. The sample here was peripheral blood, taken 28 days after the second AZD1222 dose. V and J are TRBV2 and TRBJ1-2, with unresolved D. The CDR3 coding sequence is TGTGCCAGCACAGCTAACTATGGCTACACCTTC. Its translation: CASTANYGYTF.